The clone carrying this T cell receptor beta chain was picked up one time. Additional DNA sequences in this sample encode the identical CDR3. This entry is derived from a study of control samples from healthy donors and cancer patients. Generated by immunoSEQ multiplex PCR, the TCRdb table keeps only in-frame clones and is missing some. There are approximately 170,000 clones in the sample; approximately 86% occur only once, and 4% to 6% lies in the top ten. The CDR3 totals 13 residues. Germline V CDR1 and CDR2: SEHNR, FQNEAQ (reference sequence). Trimming at V came to 5 bases and at J to 4 bases, leaving 4 bases not matched to a gene.

Sequences were obtained from blood. This clonotype originated in a woman younger than 45 in good health. The chain combines TRBV7-9 with TRBJ2-7, with 8 nucleotides matching TRBD1. The CDR3 here is CASSPRQGYEQYF. For the CDR3, the DNA is TGTGCCAGCAGCCCCAGACAGGGGTACGAGCAGTACTTC.